The 20 T cell receptor beta chains presented below share a single source sample, sequenced in a study of OX40 agonist ivuxolimab in advanced cancers. Here immunoSEQ multiplex PCR was the method, and the copy in TCRdb shows in-frame clones only, minus some. The sample contains approximately 20,000 clones, around 83% of which appear only once. The material was CD4+ or CD8+ T cells sorted from blood, obtained in a trial of the OX40 agonist ivuxolimab. These receptors were obtained from an adult with an advanced solid tumor such as melanoma, head and neck, liver or kidney cancer.

V is TRBV6-4 and J is TRBJ2-1, with D maybe TRBD2 (6 bases). V lost 3 bases and J lost 7, with 22 bases in between. Germline V gene sequence: CDR1 MRHNA, CDR2 SNTAGT. The CDR3 length is 17 residues. The CDR3 region has the DNA TGTGCCAGCAGTGAGGGACGTGCGGGGACCGGTTTTAATGAGCAGTTCTTC. Translating it yields CASSEGRAGTGFNEQFF.

The chain links TRBV27 to TRBJ2-5, with a possible D match to TRBD2 (5 bases). Per germline, CDR1 MNHEY and CDR2 SMNVEV (reference sequence). Deletions cut 3 bases from V and 4 bases from J, with 15 bases between. CDR3 length: 15 amino acids. CDR3 loop: CASSFSLASRETQYF. CDR3 bases: TGTGCCAGCAGTTTTAGTCTGGCTAGCCGAGAGACCCAGTACTTC.

This clone was recorded a few times. The chain joins TRBV27 to TRBJ1-2; 8 nucleotides match TRBD1. CDR1 is MNHEY and CDR2 is SMNVEV in the germline V gene (reference sequence). This CDR3 region has 14 residues. V trimming: 6 bases; J trimming: 2 bases; junction bases outside the gene matches: 5. This CDR3 reads CASRRTGTNYGYTF. CDR3 DNA: TGTGCCAGCAGAAGGACAGGGACAAACTATGGCTACACCTTC.

The chain carries TRBV11-2 and TRBJ2-7; 7 nucleotides match TRBD1. Germline loops: CDR1 SGHAT, CDR2 FQNNGV. The CDR3 sequence is 14 residues long. The V and J ends lost 5 bases and 3 bases, in that order; junction bases with no gene match: 7. CDR3 sequence: CASSARGSGYEQYF. DNA for the CDR3: TGTGCCAGCAGCGCCAGGGGGTCCGGCTACGAGCAGTACTTC.

There are a few counts of this clone. The rearrangement uses TRBV27 and TRBJ2-7, with 8 nucleotides matching TRBD2. With 4 bases clipped from V and 7 bases from J, the junction kept 3 bases outside the gene matches. CDR3 length: 12 residues. The germline V gene encodes CDR1 MNHEY and CDR2 SMNVEV (reference sequence). The CDR3 loop is CASSSGLGEQYF. As DNA, the CDR3 is TGTGCCAGCAGTTCGGGACTAGGGGAGCAGTACTTC.

The J gene is TRBJ2-7, the V gene TRBV5-6; D remains unclear. V was clipped by 2 bases and J by 2 bases, with 8 bases between them. Germline CDR1 is SGHDT and CDR2 is YYEEEE. This CDR3 is built from 13 residues. The CDR3 is CASSLTATYEQYF. The CDR3 DNA reads as TGTGCCAGCAGCTTAACGGCGACCTACGAGCAGTACTTC.

This clone has a handful of counts. The V and J genes are TRBV2 and TRBJ2-3; 14 nucleotides match TRBD2. Germline V CDR1 and CDR2: SNHLY, FYNNEI. This CDR3 has 18 residues. Trimming removed 10 bases from V and 7 bases from J; junction bases left unmatched: 19. CDR3 amino acids: CATDKPSGLAGEVNTQYF. The DNA for the CDR3 is TGTGCCACCGACAAGCCTTCGGGACTAGCGGGAGAGGTGAATACGCAGTATTTT.

This chain uses TRBV27 with TRBJ2-1; 13 nucleotides agree with TRBD2. CDR3 length: 19 residues. The V gene's germline CDR1 is MNHEY and CDR2 SMNVEV (reference sequence). Trimming removed 6 bases from V and 1 base from J; junction bases left unmatched: 12. CDR3 in DNA: TGTGCCAGCAGCCCCACCGGGACTAGCGGGATTGTATCCTACAATGAGCAGTTCTTC. Residues: CASSPTGTSGIVSYNEQFF.

This chain uses TRBV5-4 with TRBJ1-2, with a weak D call TRBD1 (5 bases). The CDR3 contains 15 residues. Germline V gene data show CDR1 as SGHNT and CDR2 as YYREEE (reference sequence). The germline V and J ends were trimmed by 0 bases and 4 bases, with 13 bases remaining between them. CDR3 protein: CASSLAGRNIYGYTF. The CDR3 coding sequence is TGTGCCAGCAGCTTGGCGGGACGAAACATCTATGGCTACACCTTC.

The V and J genes are TRBV5-1 and TRBJ2-1; D not resolved. Trimming shortened V by 4 bases and J by 0 bases, and 11 bases separated the two germline ends. This CDR3 is built from 15 residues. Looked up from germline, CDR1 is SGHRS and CDR2 is YFSETQ. CDR3 sequence reads: CASSGGGSSYNEQFF. DNA for the CDR3: TGCGCCAGCAGCGGTGGCGGCAGCTCCTACAATGAGCAGTTCTTC.

The chain has TRBV9 and TRBJ2-7, with TRBD2 matching over 7 bases. CDR1 is SGDLS, CDR2 YYNGEE, per germline. The junction had 9 bases not matched to a gene; V was cut back by 0 bases and J by 3 bases. This CDR3 region has 16 residues. The CDR3 DNA reads TGTGCCAGCAGCGTAGCGCTTAGCGGGCCCTACTACGAGCAGTACTTC. It codes for CASSVALSGPYYEQYF.

The chain links TRBV29-1 to TRBJ2-1; D unresolved. The V gene lost 5 bases and the J gene lost 0 bases, with 11 bases spanning the gap. This CDR3 is 14 amino acids long. Per germline, CDR1 SQVTM and CDR2 ANQGSEA. The CDR3: CSVQIGFSYNEQFF. DNA of the CDR3: TGCAGCGTTCAGATCGGTTTCTCCTACAATGAGCAGTTCTTC.

V usage is TRBV7-6 and J usage is TRBJ2-3; 13 nucleotides match TRBD2. This CDR3 region has 15 residues. Germline trimming cut 2 bases from V and 4 bases from J; bases unmatched to any gene: 0. Germline V gives CDR1 SGHVS, CDR2 FNYEAQ. The CDR3 reads CASSLTSGRADTQYF. The CDR3 region has the DNA TGTGCCAGCAGCTTAACTAGCGGGAGGGCAGATACGCAGTATTTT.

The chain carries TRBV7-3 and TRBJ2-7; TRBD2 matches at 13 bases. The junction had 6 bases not matched to a gene; V was cut back by 3 bases and J by 7 bases. This CDR3 is built from 15 residues. Germline V gene data show CDR1 as SGHTA and CDR2 as FQGTGA. The CDR3 sequence: CASSLGLAGSGEQYF. The CDR3 DNA is TGTGCCAGCAGCTTGGGACTAGCGGGATCAGGAGAGCAGTACTTC.

This clone was recorded only once. V and J are TRBV4-2 and TRBJ2-2; D is unclear. CDR1 and CDR2 from the germline V gene are LGHNA and YNFKEQ. This CDR3 spans 15 amino acids. V dropped 6 bases and J dropped 0 bases, with 11 bases sitting between them. The CDR3 loop reads CASRVAPANTGELFF. DNA of the CDR3: TGTGCCAGCAGGGTTGCTCCAGCGAACACCGGGGAGCTGTTTTTT.

CDR3 in DNA: TGTGCCAGCAGCTCAGCGAGGGACAGTTTGTACCAAGAGACCCAGTACTTC. The encoded protein is CASSSARDSLYQETQYF. The chain combines TRBV11-2 with TRBJ2-5, with TRBD1 matching 7 bases. V was clipped by 4 bases and J by 0 bases; unmatched bases: 11. CDR1 and CDR2 from the germline V gene are SGHAT and FQNNGV. The CDR3 is 17 amino acids.

The rearrangement uses TRBV28 and TRBJ2-7; D might be TRBD2 (6 bases). The CDR3 covers 14 residues. V lost 3 bases and J 3 bases, leaving 12 bases between the germline ends. Per germline, CDR1 MDHEN and CDR2 SYDVKM. The CDR3 loop reads CASSFMGGGYEQYF. For the CDR3, the DNA is TGTGCCAGCAGTTTTATGGGAGGAGGCTACGAGCAGTACTTC.

The chain carries TRBV7-2 and TRBJ2-7; the match to TRBD2 covers 9 bases. Unmatched junction bases numbered 14, after V lost 4 bases and J lost 4 bases. The germline V gene has CDR1 SGHTA and CDR2 FQGNSA. This CDR3 comprises 17 residues. As DNA, the CDR3 is TGTGCCAGCAGCTCATGGGAACCCGGGACTAGCAGTTACGAGCAGTACTTC. Residues: CASSSWEPGTSSYEQYF.

This clone was counted a single time. V is TRBV4-1 and J is TRBJ1-1; D gene ambiguous. V was shortened by 2 bases and J by 6 bases, with 16 bases between the two germline ends. This CDR3 spans 15 amino acids. Germline-derived CDR1 and CDR2 are MGHRA and YSYEKL. The CDR3 DNA sequence: TGCGCCAGCAGCCAATTGAGAGGGCTTAGGGCTGAAGCTTTCTTT. This codes for CASSQLRGLRAEAFF.

The rearrangement joins TRBV5-6 to TRBJ2-1; D possibly corresponds to TRBD2 (6 bases). Germline loops: CDR1 SGHDT, CDR2 YYEEEE. V was trimmed by 5 bases and J by 6 bases, leaving 18 bases between them. CDR3 size: 15 residues. The CDR3 loop is CASRPGPGGPNEQFF. DNA of the CDR3: TGTGCCAGCAGGCCGGGACCCGGGGGTCCCAATGAGCAGTTCTTC.